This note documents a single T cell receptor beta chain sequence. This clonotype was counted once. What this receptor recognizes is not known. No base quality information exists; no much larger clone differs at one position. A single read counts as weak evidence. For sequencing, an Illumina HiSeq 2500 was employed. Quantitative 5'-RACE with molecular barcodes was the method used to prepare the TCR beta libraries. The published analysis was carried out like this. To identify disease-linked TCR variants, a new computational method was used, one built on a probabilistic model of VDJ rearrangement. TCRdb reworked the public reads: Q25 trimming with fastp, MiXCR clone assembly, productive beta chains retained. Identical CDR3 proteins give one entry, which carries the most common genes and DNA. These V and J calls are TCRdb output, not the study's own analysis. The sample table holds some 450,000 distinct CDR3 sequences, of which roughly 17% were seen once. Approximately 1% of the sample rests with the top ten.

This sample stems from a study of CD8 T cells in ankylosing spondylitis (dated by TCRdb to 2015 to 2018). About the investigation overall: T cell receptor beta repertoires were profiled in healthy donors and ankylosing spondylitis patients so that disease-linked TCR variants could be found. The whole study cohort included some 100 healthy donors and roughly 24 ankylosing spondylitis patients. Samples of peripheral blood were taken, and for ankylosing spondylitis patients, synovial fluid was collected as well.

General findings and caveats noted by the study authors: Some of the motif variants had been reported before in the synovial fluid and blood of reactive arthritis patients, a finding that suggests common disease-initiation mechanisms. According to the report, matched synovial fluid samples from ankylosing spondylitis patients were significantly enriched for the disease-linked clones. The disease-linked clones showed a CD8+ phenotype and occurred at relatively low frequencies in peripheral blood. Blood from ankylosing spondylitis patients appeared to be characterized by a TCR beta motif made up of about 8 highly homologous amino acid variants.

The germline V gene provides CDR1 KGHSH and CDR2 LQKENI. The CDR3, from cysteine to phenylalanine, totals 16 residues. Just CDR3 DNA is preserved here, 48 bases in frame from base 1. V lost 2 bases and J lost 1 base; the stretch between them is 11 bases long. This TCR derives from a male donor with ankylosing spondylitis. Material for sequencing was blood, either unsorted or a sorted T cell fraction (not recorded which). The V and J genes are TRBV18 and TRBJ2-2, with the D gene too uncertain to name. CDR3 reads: CASSPSTVGNTGELFF. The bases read TGTGCCAGCTCACCAAGTACTGTCGGGAACACCGGGGAGCTGTTTTTT.